This T cell receptor (beta chain) was profiled in a study of OX40 agonist ivuxolimab in advanced cancers. Study-wide context: In three patients, partial responses were observed, one with hepatocellular carcinoma and two with cutaneous melanoma.

This CDR3 has 13 amino acids. CDR1 is WNHNN, CDR2 SYGVQD, per germline (reference sequence). V lost 4 bases and J lost 0, with 6 bases in between. The method was immunoSEQ multiplex PCR; TCRdb's version includes in-frame clones alone and lacks a portion of them. The sample comprises 50,000 to 65,000 clones, roughly four fifths of which are singletons, and 0.9% to 1.1% rests with the top ten. Specimen: CD4+ or CD8+ T cells sorted from blood, collected in a trial of the OX40 agonist ivuxolimab. The V call is TRBV10-1, the J call TRBJ1-1; maybe TRBD1 (5 bases). The sequence was collected from an adult with an advanced solid tumor such as melanoma, head and neck, liver or kidney cancer. The CDR3: CASSAQVNTEAFF. DNA of the CDR3: TGCGCCAGCAGTGCACAGGTGAACACTGAAGCTTTCTTT.